This T cell receptor beta chain emerged from a study of blood T cell repertoires in COVID-19 (dated by TCRdb to the early 2020s). Background on the whole study: The collaborator samples originated in the United States, Italy and Spain and spanned the acute and convalescent phases of COVID-19. The material from the prospective study consisted of cDNA or gDNA derived from T cells, B-cell-depleted T cells, or PBMCs. Subjects who had been exposed to COVID-19, were actively infected with it, or had recovered from it provided the deeply sampled blood TCRbeta repertoires that made up the dataset. The repertoires were released in a freely available public database intended as a resource for research on the immune response to SARS-CoV-2. Samples were obtained from the ongoing ImmuneRACE study (first 160 participants) and from 1,200 or so subjects provided by 6 global collaborators. A de-identified subject ID, COVID-19 status, age in years and sex were almost always included in the sample metadata. HLA class I and class II types, where available, came from metadata supplied by the sample provider rather than from assay-based typing.

Collaborating institutions collected whole blood in K2EDTA tubes following their own protocols. For TCRbeta analysis, collaborators shipped samples as frozen whole blood, isolated PBMCs, or DNA extracted from either of those sample types. TCRbeta CDR3 regions were amplified from genomic DNA by means of the immunoSEQ Assay, a bias-controlled multiplex PCR. For the original study's pipeline: Within the assay, amplification of reference gene primers was used to estimate how many nucleated cells each sample contained. To quantify the absolute abundance of each unique TCRbeta CDR3 rearrangement, sequence reads were collapsed and filtered. For each sample, productive Simpson clonality was calculated as the square root of Simpson's diversity index across productive rearrangements. Here the immuneACCESS table is served through TCRdb, limited to in-frame sequences with V and J called. Missing clones are a known gap in these copies; in checked studies unresolved V genes cover under half, and the rest lacks a known reason. The DNA gave D and trimming, while V, J and clone size come from that table. This sample comprises about 130,000 clones, 75% to 90% of them detected only once. 35% to 55% of the sample is taken by the ten largest.

A word on this clone: Its antigen remains undetermined. No much larger clone is present one base from it, and per-base qualities are unavailable.

What the work shows at the level of the full study, not this receptor alone: The quantity of clinical and demographic metadata differed by source and by participant and was supplied without curation.

Relative to germline, V is missing 4 bases and J is missing 3 bases, with 10 bases of the junction outside any gene match. The CDR3, cysteine through phenylalanine, is 16 amino acids long. The CDR3 DNA has 48 bases and is translated from base 1. CDR1 and CDR2 are drawn from the germline V gene: SGHDN, FVKESK. The clonotype comes from a human donor in a cohort sampled during active COVID-19. In this chain, TRBV14 is recombined with TRBJ2-3; 7 bases in between match TRBD1. Input material: peripheral blood. The CDR3 corresponds to CASSLSWTGRTDTQYF. The nucleotide sequence reads TGTGCCAGCAGCCTAAGCTGGACAGGTCGAACAGATACGCAGTATTTT.